This T cell receptor beta chain was obtained from a study of cytomegalovirus exposure and HLA in healthy donors. Notes on the study in general: Listed as cytomegalovirus-associated were about 160 TCR beta chains. Within the 100 to 150 validation repertoires, first-cohort TCR clusters tended to co-occur, according to a later analysis. Specificity for CMV antigens was confirmed in vitro for a few of the CMV-associated chains. Most TCR sequences were rare, but some public TCRs occurred in many donors.

Produced via immunoSEQ multiplex PCR; TCRdb's table is partial and in-frame only. This sample has around 300,000 clones, with 80% to 90% found just once. The CDR3 contains 13 residues. The germline gives CDR1 SGDLS, CDR2 YYNGEE. V was pared by 0 bases and J by 1 base, with 4 bases between. Points on this clone: Antigen: not known.

The gene calls are TRBV9 and TRBJ2-5; D ambiguous. The sample was PBMCs. The sequence was obtained from a woman younger than 35 in good health and CMV-seronegative. In DNA, the CDR3 is TGTGCCAGCAGCGTAGCCTCCCAAGAGACCCAGTACTTC. Amino acid sequence: CASSVASQETQYF.